The 8 T cell receptor beta chains below come from one sample, sequenced in a study of blood T cells in healthy people across ages. Alongside a J-beta primer mix, a sample-barcoded 5' primer served in a second PCR lasting roughly 6 to 11 cycles. TCRdb reprocessed the 5' RACE reads with MiXCR, giving one entry per CDR3 protein. Of approximately 960,000 distinct CDR3 sequences in the sample, about 28% are singletons; the top ten hold roughly a tenth. These data also featured in a second study, about T cells of mothers and their children.

Sequencing was performed on blood. These TCRs come from a woman aged 40 to 50 in good health.

The table lists this clonotype with a few counts. At one boundary the junction diverges from the germline segment, which might be a read error. J is TRBJ2-1 and V is TRBV5-1; 9 positions agree with TRBD2. The CDR3 is 16 amino acids. CDR1 is SGHRS and CDR2 is YFSETQ in the germline V gene. The CDR3 sequence: CVSSPDLAGMYNEQFF. The CDR3 bases are TGCGTCAGCAGCCCGGATCTAGCGGGGATGTACAATGAGCAGTTCTTC.

This clonotype was counted at least ten times. This sequence joins TRBV9 and TRBJ2-3, with a tentative D call TRBD2 (6 bases). Deletions cut 2 bases from V and 6 bases from J, with 16 bases between. This CDR3 region has 15 residues. Germline V gene data show CDR1 as SGDLS and CDR2 as YYNGEE. The CDR3 coding sequence is TGTGCCAGCAGCGTGACTAGTTCAGTGACGGATACGCAGTATTTT. Translating it yields CASSVTSSVTDTQYF.

The table lists this clonotype with a few counts. The chain has TRBV21-1 and TRBJ2-1; the D segment call TRBD1 is taken from the table without a DNA check. TRBV21-1 is given as a pseudogene. This CDR3 region has 19 residues. The CDR3 region has the DNA TGTGCCAGCAGCGCCCTGGCAAGTCGGGCGGCGAGCTCCTACAATGAGCAGTTCTTC. Protein: CASSALASRAASSYNEQFF.

The gene calls are TRBV20-1 and TRBJ2-7; TRBD1 might be the D (6 bases). CDR3 length: 14 residues. V was shortened by 4 bases and J by 1 base, with 14 bases between the two germline ends. In germline, CDR1 is DFQATT, CDR2 SNEGSKA (reference sequence). The CDR3 region is CSANRDGRSYEQYF. CDR3 nucleotides: TGCAGTGCTAACAGGGACGGAAGATCCTACGAGCAGTACTTC.

This clonotype appeared many times. The chain has TRBV29-1 and TRBJ2-3, with 7 bases identical to TRBD1. This CDR3 has 15 amino acids. V gave up 7 bases and J gave up 1 base; unmatched junction bases: 11. Germline CDR1 reads SQVTM; CDR2 reads ANQGSEA. DNA for the CDR3: TGCAGCGCCCGACAGGGAACCGCTGGCACAGATACGCAGTATTTT. The encoded protein is CSARQGTAGTDTQYF.

This chain uses TRBV12-5 with TRBJ1-1; 7 bases are shared with TRBD1. CDR3 length equals 15 residues. The trim removed 6 bases at V and 4 bases at J, leaving 11 bases unmatched. Germline loops: CDR1 LGHNT, CDR2 FRNRAP. CDR3 protein: CASGTAMDRITEAFF. In DNA, the CDR3 is TGTGCTAGTGGGACAGCGATGGACAGGATCACTGAAGCTTTCTTT.

The V call is TRBV5-1, the J call TRBJ1-5, with D hard to call. With 4 bases removed from V and 3 bases from J, the gap between germline ends came to 14 bases. Germline V gene sequence: CDR1 SGHRS, CDR2 YFSETQ. This CDR3 is built from 15 residues. The CDR3 spells CASSPADFPNQPQHF. The DNA for the CDR3 is TGCGCCAGCAGCCCGGCCGATTTCCCCAATCAGCCCCAGCATTTT.

This clonotype was seen only a few times. V is TRBV7-3 and J is TRBJ2-1; D possibly uses TRBD1 or TRBD2 (6 bases each). The V end was cut by 4 bases, the J end by 9 bases, with 13 bases between. The CDR3 has 13 residues. Germline CDR1 SGHTA, CDR2 FQGTGA. This CDR3 is CASSSRGGPEQFF. The CDR3 region has the DNA TGTGCCAGCAGCTCGAGAGGGGGGCCTGAGCAGTTCTTC.